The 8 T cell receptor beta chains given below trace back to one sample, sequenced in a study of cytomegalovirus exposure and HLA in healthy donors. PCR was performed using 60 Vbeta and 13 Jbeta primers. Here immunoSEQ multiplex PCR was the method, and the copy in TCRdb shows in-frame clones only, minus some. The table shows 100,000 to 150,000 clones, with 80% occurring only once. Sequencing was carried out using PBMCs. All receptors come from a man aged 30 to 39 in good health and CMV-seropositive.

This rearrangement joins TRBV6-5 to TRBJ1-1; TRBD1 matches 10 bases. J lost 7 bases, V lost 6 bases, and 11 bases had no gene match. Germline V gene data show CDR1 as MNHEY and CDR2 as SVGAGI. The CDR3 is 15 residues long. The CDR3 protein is CASRSQDRGSFEAFF. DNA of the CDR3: TGTGCCAGCAGAAGCCAGGACAGGGGGTCTTTTGAAGCTTTCTTT.

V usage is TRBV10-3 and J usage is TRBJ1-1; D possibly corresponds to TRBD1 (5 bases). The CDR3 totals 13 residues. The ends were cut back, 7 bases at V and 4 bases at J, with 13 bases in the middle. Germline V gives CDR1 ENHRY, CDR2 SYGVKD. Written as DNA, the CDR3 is TGTGCCATCACCCCAGACCAGGGCACTGAAGCTTTCTTT. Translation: CAITPDQGTEAFF.

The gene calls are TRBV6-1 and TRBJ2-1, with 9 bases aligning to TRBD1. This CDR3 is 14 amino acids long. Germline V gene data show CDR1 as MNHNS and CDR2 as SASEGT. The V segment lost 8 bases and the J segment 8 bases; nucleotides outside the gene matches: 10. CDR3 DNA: TGTGCCAGCTCACTGGGACAGGGAATCGATGAGCAGTTCTTC. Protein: CASSLGQGIDEQFF.

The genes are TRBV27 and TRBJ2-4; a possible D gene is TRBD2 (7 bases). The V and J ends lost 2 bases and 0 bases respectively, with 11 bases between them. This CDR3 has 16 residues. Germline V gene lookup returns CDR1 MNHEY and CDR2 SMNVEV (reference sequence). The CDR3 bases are TGTGCCAGCAGTTTAGGCGGGGGCGAAGCCAAAAACATTCAGTACTTC. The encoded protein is CASSLGGGEAKNIQYF.

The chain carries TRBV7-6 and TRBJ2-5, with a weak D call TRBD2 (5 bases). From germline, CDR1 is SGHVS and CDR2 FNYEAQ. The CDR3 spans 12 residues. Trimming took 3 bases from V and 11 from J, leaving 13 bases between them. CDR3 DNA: TGTGCCAGCAGCTTCGACGGGAATGAGCAGTACTTC. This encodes CASSFDGNEQYF.

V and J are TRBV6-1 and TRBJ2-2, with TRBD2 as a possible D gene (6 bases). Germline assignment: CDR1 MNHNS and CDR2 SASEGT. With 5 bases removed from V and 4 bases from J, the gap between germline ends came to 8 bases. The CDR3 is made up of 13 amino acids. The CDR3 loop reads CASSLGGTGELFF. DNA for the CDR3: TGTGCCAGCAGTTTGGGGGGCACCGGGGAGCTGTTTTTT.

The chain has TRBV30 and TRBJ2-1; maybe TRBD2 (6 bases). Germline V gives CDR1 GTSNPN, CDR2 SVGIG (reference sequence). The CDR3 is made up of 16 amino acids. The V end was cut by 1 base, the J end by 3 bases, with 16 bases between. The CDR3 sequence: CAWSAIWDSNYNEQFF. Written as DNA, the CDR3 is TGTGCCTGGAGTGCCATATGGGACTCAAACTACAATGAGCAGTTCTTC.

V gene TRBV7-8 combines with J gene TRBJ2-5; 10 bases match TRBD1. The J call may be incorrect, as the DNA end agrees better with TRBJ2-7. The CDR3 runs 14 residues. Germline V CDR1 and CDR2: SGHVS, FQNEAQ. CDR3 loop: CASSWGQGLYEQYF. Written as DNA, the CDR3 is TGTGCCAGCAGCTGGGGACAGGGGCTCTACGAGCAGTACTTC.